This TCR beta chain was obtained from a study of cytomegalovirus exposure and HLA in healthy donors. Comment on this clone: The antigen is undetermined.

The study's findings and limits: Looking again later, the authors saw that most CMV-associated TCR beta chains seemed HLA-restricted. Across donors, sequencing depth was assumed by presence/absence analyses to be roughly uniform.

This CDR3 contains 15 residues. V was trimmed by 2 bases and J by 6 bases, leaving 17 bases between them. The V gene's germline CDR1 is SGHRS and CDR2 YFSETQ. It was with 60 Vbeta and 13 Jbeta primers that the PCR ran. Method: immunoSEQ multiplex PCR; TCRdb's copy keeps in-frame clones and lacks some. The sample yields approximately 110,000 clones, over 75% seen once. Healthy bone marrow donors made up the donors. The sequence derives from a woman aged 40 to 50 in good health and CMV-seropositive. The sequenced sample was PBMCs. This chain joins TRBV5-1 and TRBJ1-2, with D unresolved. This CDR3 is CASSLARGGDNGYTF. The CDR3 nucleotides read TGCGCCAGCAGCTTAGCGCGAGGAGGAGATAATGGCTACACCTTC.